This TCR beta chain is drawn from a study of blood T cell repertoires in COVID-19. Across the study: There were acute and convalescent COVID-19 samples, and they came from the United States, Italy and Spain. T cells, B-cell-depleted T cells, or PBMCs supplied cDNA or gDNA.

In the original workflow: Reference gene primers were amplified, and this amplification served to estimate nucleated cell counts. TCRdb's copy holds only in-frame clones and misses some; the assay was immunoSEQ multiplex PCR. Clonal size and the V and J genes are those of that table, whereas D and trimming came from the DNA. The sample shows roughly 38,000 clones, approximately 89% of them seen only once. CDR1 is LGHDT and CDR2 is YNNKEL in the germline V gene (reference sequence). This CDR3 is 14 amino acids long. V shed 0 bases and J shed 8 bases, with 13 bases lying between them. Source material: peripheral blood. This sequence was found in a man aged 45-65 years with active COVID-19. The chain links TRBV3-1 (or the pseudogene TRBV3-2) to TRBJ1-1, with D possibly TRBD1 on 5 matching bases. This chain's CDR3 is CASSQDYQGEEAFF. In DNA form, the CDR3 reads TGTGCCAGCAGCCAAGACTACCAGGGCGAAGAAGCTTTCTTT.